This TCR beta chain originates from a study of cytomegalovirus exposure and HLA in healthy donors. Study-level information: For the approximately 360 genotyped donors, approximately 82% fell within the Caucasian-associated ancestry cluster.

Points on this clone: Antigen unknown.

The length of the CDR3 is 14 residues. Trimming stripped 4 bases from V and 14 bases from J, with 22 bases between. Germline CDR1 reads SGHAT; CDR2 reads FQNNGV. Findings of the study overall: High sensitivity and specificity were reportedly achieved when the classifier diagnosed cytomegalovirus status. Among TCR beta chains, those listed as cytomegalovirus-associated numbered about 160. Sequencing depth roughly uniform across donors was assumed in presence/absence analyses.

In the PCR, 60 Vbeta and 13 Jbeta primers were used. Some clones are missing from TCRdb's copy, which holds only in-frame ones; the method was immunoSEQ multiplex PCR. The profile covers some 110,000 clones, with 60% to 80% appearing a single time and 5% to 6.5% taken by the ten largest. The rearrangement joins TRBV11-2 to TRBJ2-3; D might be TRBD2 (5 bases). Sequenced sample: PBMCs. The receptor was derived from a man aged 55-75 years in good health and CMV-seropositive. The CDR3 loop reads CASSSSWGDSLTYF. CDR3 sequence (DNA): TGTGCCAGCAGCTCTAGTTGGGGAGACTCCCTGACGTATTTT.